Reported below is one TCR beta chain. The junction departs from germline at one end; a sequencing error may be responsible. Those enrolled in Seattle joined during active infection and were followed longitudinally afterward. The data are from a study of blood T cell repertoires in COVID-19. About the research overall: Samples representing acute and convalescent COVID-19 were sourced from the United States, Italy and Spain. PBMCs, B-cell-depleted T cells, or T cells provided the cDNA or gDNA that made up the material.

In the source study's methods: Amplification with reference gene primers provided the estimates of nucleated cell counts. Generated by immunoSEQ multiplex PCR, the TCRdb table keeps only in-frame clones and is missing some. Clone size and the V and J calls come from that table; the DNA yielded D and trimming. The top ten hold roughly 0.94% of the sample, which has fewer than 300,000 clones, approximately 86% seen once. The sequenced sample consisted of peripheral blood. The receptor comes from a human donor with COVID-19, enrolled during active disease. The donor label of this sample is uncertain.

CDR3 sequence reads: CASSLDRGVSAFF. Here the CDR3 DNA reads TGTGCCAGCAGCTTAGACAGGGGAGTATCGGCTTTCTTT. The V call is TRBV12-3 or TRBV12-4, the J call TRBJ1-1; 8 nucleotides align to TRBD1. There are 13 residues in the CDR3.